The 31 T cell receptor beta chains below come from one sample, sequenced in a study of CD8 T cells in Susac syndrome. Random-hexamer reverse transcription was applied to about 0.45 to 1 ug RNA. TCRdb re-analysed the immunoSEQ multiplex PCR reads in MiXCR, keeping a single row per CDR3 protein. The data show around 190,000 distinct CDR3 sequences, under 95% seen once. Sequencing was performed on CD4+ T cells from PBMCs. The source of these receptors is a human donor with Susac syndrome.

This clonotype was recorded a few times. The rearrangement links TRBV30 to TRBJ1-5, with D possibly being TRBD1 (6 bases). This CDR3 contains 14 residues. The V and J ends lost 0 bases and 4 bases respectively, with 10 bases between them. CDR1 GTSNPN and CDR2 SVGIG come from the germline V gene (reference sequence). In DNA, the CDR3 is TGTGCCTGGAGTGTCGGGACACTTAATCAGCCCCAGCATTTT. It codes for CAWSVGTLNQPQHF.

The gene calls are TRBV12-3 or TRBV12-4 and TRBJ1-2, with 8 bases aligning to TRBD1. V lost 6 bases and J lost 4; bases outside the gene matches: 10. This CDR3 region has 15 residues. The CDR3 nucleotides read TGTGCCAGCAGGTCTCAGGGGGCGTCGATCTATGGCTACACCTTC. It is translated as CASRSQGASIYGYTF.

The chain has TRBV20-1 and TRBJ1-6, with a weak D call TRBD1 (6 bases). Germline-derived CDR1 and CDR2 are DFQATT and SNEGSKA (reference sequence). The CDR3 is made up of 12 amino acids. Between the trimmed V and J ends, which lost 1 base and 10 bases, there was a span of 8 bases. The CDR3 reads CSARVGHSPLHF. The CDR3 DNA follows: TGCAGTGCTAGAGTGGGACACTCACCCCTCCACTTT.

The V gene is TRBV7-2, the J gene TRBJ1-1; D unresolved. Germline CDR1 reads SGHTA; CDR2 reads FQGNSA. The CDR3 totals 11 residues. The V gene lost 5 bases and the J gene lost 4 bases, with 5 bases spanning the gap. The CDR3 region has the DNA TGTGCCAGCAGCGTAATCACTGAAGCTTTCTTT. As protein: CASSVITEAFF.

V usage is TRBV29-1 and J usage is TRBJ2-3, with D perhaps matching TRBD1 (5 bases). The V gene lost 1 base and the J gene lost 1 base, with 15 bases spanning the gap. Germline lookup yields CDR1 SQVTM and CDR2 ANQGSEA. This CDR3 is built from 16 residues. The CDR3 DNA is TGCAGCGTTGAAGGAGGACACCGGCACGGCACAGATACGCAGTATTTT. Its protein product is CSVEGGHRHGTDTQYF.

V is TRBV30 and J is TRBJ1-1, with a tentative D call TRBD1 (6 bases). The germline CDR1 and CDR2 sequences are GTSNPN and SVGIG (reference sequence). Trimming took off 7 bases at V and 8 bases at J, with 17 bases between the two ends. CDR3 length: 12 amino acids. The CDR3: CASTGTPTEAFF. The CDR3 DNA follows: TGTGCCTCTACCGGGACACCGACCGAAGCTTTCTTT.

This clonotype was counted a single time. The CDR3 DNA follows: TGTGCCACCAGTGATGCTCCATCGGGAGTCCATGAGCAGTTCTTC. It is translated as CATSDAPSGVHEQFF. The chain recombines TRBV24-1 with TRBJ2-1; possible D gene TRBD2, 6 bases. The germline CDR1 and CDR2 sequences are KGHDR and SFDVKD. The CDR3 loop spans 15 amino acids. V gave up 3 bases and J gave up 8 bases, with 16 bases separating them.

The chain employs TRBV3-1 and TRBJ2-5, with 10 bases lining up with TRBD2. The trim removed 1 base at V and 6 bases at J, leaving 5 bases unmatched. Germline V gene data show CDR1 as LGHDT and CDR2 as YNNKEL (reference sequence). This CDR3 spans 15 amino acids. CDR3 DNA: TGTGCCAGCAGCCAAGGAGCGGGGGGGCCGAAGACCCAGTACTTC. It encodes CASSQGAGGPKTQYF.

This chain's CDR3 is CASSRDGELYGYTF. The CDR3 DNA follows: TGTGCCAGCAGCCGGGACGGCGAGCTCTATGGCTACACCTTC. This sequence joins TRBV11-2 and TRBJ1-2; D possibly corresponds to TRBD1 (5 bases). The CDR3 contains 14 residues. The V gene lost 5 bases and the J gene lost 4 bases, with 14 bases spanning the gap. CDR1 and CDR2 (germline): SGHAT, FQNNGV.

CDR3 region: CSAQGGARWLGTDTQYF. The DNA of the CDR3 is TGCAGCGCCCAAGGGGGGGCGAGGTGGCTGGGCACAGATACGCAGTATTTT. V gene TRBV29-1 combines with J gene TRBJ2-3, with a possible D match to TRBD2 (7 bases). From germline, CDR1 is SQVTM and CDR2 ANQGSEA. CDR3 length equals 17 residues. Between the trimmed V and J ends, which lost 7 bases and 1 base, there was a span of 24 bases.

V usage is TRBV5-1 and J usage is TRBJ2-5; 8 nucleotides align to TRBD2. V shed 2 bases and J 5 bases; nucleotides not matched to a gene: 5. This CDR3 region has 14 residues. CDR1 and CDR2 from the germline V gene are SGHRS and YFSETQ. CDR3 region: CASSFSGGVETQYF. In DNA form, the CDR3 reads TGCGCCAGCAGCTTCAGCGGGGGAGTGGAGACCCAGTACTTC.

The V gene is TRBV9, the J gene TRBJ1-3; D is ambiguous. Trimming removed 3 bases at V and 2 bases at J, with 12 bases between. Germline V gene data show CDR1 as SGDLS and CDR2 as YYNGEE. This CDR3 has 15 residues. The CDR3 protein is CASSANRPTGNTIYF. The CDR3 coding sequence is TGTGCCAGCAGCGCAAATAGACCAACTGGAAACACCATATATTTT.

This sequence joins TRBV20-1 and TRBJ2-7, with 7 bases that match TRBD1. CDR1 DFQATT and CDR2 SNEGSKA come from the germline V gene (reference sequence). This CDR3 region has 14 residues. V shed 4 bases, J shed 2 bases, and the junction held 8 bases outside the gene matches. CDR3 protein: CSAMATGRTYEQYF. In DNA form, the CDR3 reads TGCAGTGCTATGGCGACAGGGCGAACCTACGAGCAGTACTTC.

The chain links TRBV3-1 to TRBJ2-7, with TRBD2 matching over 9 bases. CDR3 length equals 16 residues. Per the germline V gene, CDR1 is LGHDT and CDR2 is YNNKEL (reference sequence). V gave up 4 bases and J gave up 0 bases; unmatched junction bases: 7. The CDR3 DNA sequence: TGTGCCAGCAGCCGACCAGAGACTAGCGGCTCCTACGAGCAGTACTTC. Protein product: CASSRPETSGSYEQYF.

The V call is TRBV9, the J call TRBJ2-5, with 11 bases matching TRBD1. The V and J ends lost 0 bases and 9 bases, in that order; junction bases with no gene match: 1. Germline V gene sequence: CDR1 SGDLS, CDR2 YYNGEE. The length of the CDR3 is 13 residues. The CDR3 region has the DNA TGTGCCAGCAGCGTAGAGGGACAGGGGGCCCAGTACTTC. Translating it yields CASSVEGQGAQYF.

The chain combines TRBV20-1 with TRBJ1-2; D is possibly TRBD1 (5 bases). The CDR3 has 12 residues. V was clipped by 3 bases and J by 6 bases, with 11 bases between them. Looked up from germline, CDR1 is DFQATT and CDR2 is SNEGSKA (reference sequence). The chain's CDR3 is CSASSDSHGYTF. CDR3 nucleotide sequence: TGCAGTGCTAGCTCAGACAGTCATGGCTACACCTTC.

The V call is TRBV3-1, the J call TRBJ1-3; TRBD1 might be the D (5 bases). This CDR3 is built from 14 residues. Trimming stripped 5 bases from V and 3 bases from J, with 11 bases between. In germline, CDR1 is LGHDT, CDR2 YNNKEL (reference sequence). The CDR3 coding sequence is TGTGCCAGCAGCGGCACAGGTTTTGGAAACACCATATATTTT. Translation gives CASSGTGFGNTIYF.

This chain uses TRBV4-1 with TRBJ2-1; D remains unclear. This CDR3 has 14 amino acids. The germline gives CDR1 MGHRA, CDR2 YSYEKL. V lost 4 bases to trimming and J lost 10 bases, with 17 bases between them. CDR3 region: CASSPQKGWGEQFF. CDR3 bases: TGCGCCAGCAGCCCACAAAAAGGATGGGGAGAGCAGTTCTTC.

The chain employs TRBV2 and TRBJ2-3, with a weak D call TRBD2 (7 bases). The CDR3 covers 16 residues. The V gene lost 3 bases and the J gene lost 0 bases, with 13 bases spanning the gap. Germline V gene lookup returns CDR1 SNHLY and CDR2 FYNNEI. CDR3 bases: TGTGCCAGCAGTGAGGCGGGGGCACTTAGCACAGATACGCAGTATTTT. Amino acid sequence: CASSEAGALSTDTQYF.

This clonotype has a single count. This chain uses TRBV4-3 with TRBJ1-2; D possibly corresponds to TRBD1 (5 bases). Germline V lookup: CDR1 LGHNA, CDR2 YSLEER. Trimming pared 1 base from V and 7 bases from J, leaving 16 bases between. CDR3 length equals 15 residues. CDR3 nucleotides: TGCGCCAGCAGCCAAGGGACACCGCCATGGGGTGGCTACACCTTC. Translating it yields CASSQGTPPWGGYTF.

The chain is built from TRBV3-1 and TRBJ2-7, with 7 bases identical to TRBD1. Germline V gene data show CDR1 as LGHDT and CDR2 as YNNKEL (reference sequence). The CDR3 spans 16 residues. Unmatched junction bases numbered 6, after V lost 1 base and J lost 0 bases. CDR3 residues: CASSQAGTVISYEQYF. Written as DNA, the CDR3 is TGTGCCAGCAGCCAAGCTGGGACAGTGATCTCCTACGAGCAGTACTTC.

V usage is TRBV14 and J usage is TRBJ2-6, with D possibly being TRBD1 (5 bases). The CDR3 extends over 14 amino acids. V gave up 8 bases and J gave up 0 bases, with 8 bases separating them. Per the germline V gene, CDR1 is SGHDN and CDR2 is FVKESK. CDR3 bases: TGTGCCAGCCACAGGAGCTCTGGGGCCAACGTCCTGACTTTC. Protein sequence: CASHRSSGANVLTF.

The chain links TRBV18 to TRBJ2-3; D is unclear. V was trimmed by 2 bases and J by 2 bases, leaving 14 bases between them. This CDR3 comprises 16 residues. Germline CDR1 reads KGHSH; CDR2 reads LQKENI. The CDR3 is CASSPGSTPSTDTQYF. The CDR3 DNA reads as TGTGCCAGCTCACCAGGAAGTACGCCCTCCACAGATACGCAGTATTTT.

This clonotype is a singleton in its sample. The CDR3 sequence: CAWSVLSGGRGEQFF. The DNA of the CDR3 is TGTGCCTGGAGTGTACTAAGCGGGGGGAGGGGGGAGCAGTTCTTC. V gene TRBV30 combines with J gene TRBJ2-1; 9 bases line up with TRBD2. The length of the CDR3 is 15 residues. Germline loops: CDR1 GTSNPN, CDR2 SVGIG (reference sequence). V shed 0 bases and J 10 bases; nucleotides not matched to a gene: 10.

This chain joins TRBV2 and TRBJ2-5; 7 nucleotides agree with TRBD1. Trimming at V came to 2 bases and at J to 1 base, leaving 4 bases not matched to a gene. The germline gives CDR1 SNHLY, CDR2 FYNNEI. The CDR3 consists of 15 residues. The CDR3 is CASSERGQLQETQYF. DNA of the CDR3: TGTGCCAGCAGTGAAAGGGGACAGCTCCAAGAGACCCAGTACTTC. The full variable domain, in which reference TRBV2 and TRBJ2-5 provide the parts outside the CDR3, is EPEVTQTPSHQVTQMGQEVILRCVPISNHLYFYWYRQILGQKVEFLVSFYNNEISEKSEIFDDQFSVERPDGSNFTLKIRSTKLEDSAMYFCASSERGQLQETQYFGPGTRLLVL.

V gene TRBV5-4 combines with J gene TRBJ1-5; no clear D gene. Germline loops: CDR1 SGHNT, CDR2 YYREEE (reference sequence). V dropped 1 base and J dropped 2 bases, with 7 bases sitting between them. The length of the CDR3 is 14 residues. The CDR3 DNA reads as TGTGCCAGCAGCTTGAGGCCGGGCAATCAGCCCCAGCATTTT. The encoded protein is CASSLRPGNQPQHF.

This rearrangement joins TRBV5-6 to TRBJ1-1; D ambiguous. The germline CDR1 and CDR2 sequences are SGHDT and YYEEEE. The CDR3 has 14 residues. Deletions cut 1 base from V and 2 bases from J, with 9 bases between. The CDR3 sequence is CASSLKGRNTEAFF. The CDR3 region has the DNA TGTGCCAGCAGCTTGAAGGGCAGAAACACTGAAGCTTTCTTT.

The rearrangement joins TRBV18 to TRBJ2-1; D may be TRBD1 (6 bases). The CDR3 consists of 17 residues. The germline gives CDR1 KGHSH, CDR2 LQKENI. V was pared by 0 bases and J by 5 bases, with 17 bases between. The CDR3 DNA is TGTGCCAGCTCACCACCGAGGAGGCAGGGGAAAGACAATGAGCAGTTCTTC. It yields the protein CASSPPRRQGKDNEQFF.

This chain links TRBV20-1 with TRBJ2-1; no definite D call. Looked up from germline, CDR1 is DFQATT and CDR2 is SNEGSKA (reference sequence). CDR3 length: 11 residues. V shed 6 bases and J shed 6 bases, with 9 bases lying between them. As DNA, the CDR3 is TGCAGTGCAGAGTCCCCCAATGAGCAGTTCTTC. It translates to CSAESPNEQFF.

The gene calls are TRBV12-3 or TRBV12-4 and TRBJ1-1, with 10 bases fitting TRBD1. J gave up 10 bases and V 5 bases, and 13 bases lay outside the gene matches. The CDR3 loop spans 15 amino acids. The CDR3 loop is CASSPWGTGEVRAFF. CDR3 bases: TGTGCCAGCAGTCCCTGGGGGACAGGGGAGGTGAGAGCTTTCTTT.

The chain combines TRBV24-1 with TRBJ1-2, with a tentative D call TRBD1 (5 bases). The V gene's germline CDR1 is KGHDR and CDR2 SFDVKD. V was shortened by 1 base and J by 8 bases, with 7 bases between the two germline ends. The CDR3 sequence is 12 residues long. CDR3 coding DNA: TGTGCCACCAGTGATTTCGGGGGAGGCTACACCTTC. This gives the protein CATSDFGGGYTF.